These T cell receptor beta chains were read from a single sample in a study of T cells in localized non-small cell lung cancer. Some clones are missing from TCRdb's copy, which holds only in-frame ones; the method was immunoSEQ multiplex PCR. Of about 75,000 clones in the sample, more than 70% were seen once. The input for sequencing was peripheral blood, taken before any cancer treatment. The receptors derive from a female donor over 55 with stage I lung adenocarcinoma. Both conserved end residues are trimmed from each CDR3. Not every row has a clone size; where given, it reads once, few, many or a size class.

size,V,J,length,CDR3
few,TRBV4-2,TRBJ2-1,11,ASSPSGYDEQF
NA,TRBV7-9,TRBJ1-2,10,ASSLARTGYT
NA,TRBV28,TRBJ2-7,12,ASRSRTGIYEQY
NA,TRBV6-1,TRBJ1-3,13,ASSPGTGTGNTIY
NA,TRBV18,TRBJ2-1,13,ASSYSGDTYNEQF
NA,TRBV19,TRBJ1-5,11,ASSLKSDQPQH
few,TRBV7-2,TRBJ2-7,17,ASSLRPGLAGGSDYEQY
NA,TRBV15,TRBJ2-5,12,ATSRVLVQETQY
NA,TRBV7-6,TRBJ2-3,14,ASSPLGGLSADTQY
NA,TRBV5-1,TRBJ2-5,12,ASSPGPGAETQY
NA,TRBV2,TRBJ2-7,12,ASSGTGPDYEQY